The 27 T cell receptor beta chains below come from one sample, sequenced in a study of neurological immune-mediated disorders. TCRdb re-called the 5' RACE reads with MiXCR, one entry per CDR3 protein. The sample includes more than 20,000 distinct CDR3 sequences, about 2.6% of them seen just once. The specimen was PBMCs. These receptors were taken from a woman in her forties or fifties with multiple sclerosis.

In this sample, this clonotype turned up many times. V and J are TRBV7-9 and TRBJ1-2; D not resolved. This CDR3 contains 15 residues. The V end was cut by 2 bases, the J end by 0 bases, with 10 bases between. The V gene's germline CDR1 is SEHNR and CDR2 FQNEAQ (reference sequence). The CDR3 region is CASSLPLVANYGYTF. CDR3 DNA sequence: TGTGCCAGCAGCTTACCCCTCGTTGCTAACTATGGCTACACCTTC.

This clonotype was counted ten times or more. The V call is TRBV20-1, the J call TRBJ2-3; tentative D call: TRBD2 (6 bases). This CDR3 has 14 residues. Per germline, CDR1 DFQATT and CDR2 SNEGSKA (reference sequence). Trimming pared 7 bases from V and 5 bases from J, leaving 19 bases between. The CDR3 DNA reads as TGCAGTGTTCGGGACTCCCCTCATCGAGATACGCAGTATTTT. Translation gives CSVRDSPHRDTQYF.

This clonotype was seen at least ten times. The chain combines TRBV6-5 with TRBJ2-7; D might be TRBD1 or TRBD2, each matching 5 bases. Germline values: CDR1 MNHEY, CDR2 SVGAGI. The CDR3 runs to 12 residues. Trimming removed 0 bases from V and 5 bases from J, with 5 bases in between. The CDR3 DNA reads TGTGCCAGCAGTTACTCGGGGGACGAGCAGTACTTC. The encoded protein is CASSYSGDEQYF.

This clonotype has at least ten counts. V and J are TRBV9 and TRBJ1-1; TRBD1 matches at 9 bases. CDR1 is SGDLS and CDR2 is YYNGEE in the germline V gene. This CDR3 comprises 15 residues. The J segment lost 4 bases and the V segment lost 0 bases, leaving 4 bases of the junction unmatched. The CDR3 sequence: CASSVALTGGTEAFF. For the CDR3, the DNA is TGTGCCAGCAGCGTAGCTTTGACAGGGGGCACTGAAGCTTTCTTT.

The count of this clonotype is one. This chain connects TRBV20-1 to TRBJ2-4; TRBD2 might be the D (5 bases). Germline V CDR1 and CDR2: DFQATT, SNEGSKA (reference sequence). Trimming stripped 1 base from V and 8 bases from J, with 15 bases between. CDR3 size: 14 residues. The CDR3 region has the DNA TGCAGTGCTAGAGGAGGGTTCGCAAACTACATTCAGTACTTC. Amino acid sequence: CSARGGFANYIQYF.

This clonotype was picked up many times. The chain joins TRBV20-1 to TRBJ1-5; TRBD1 matches at 7 bases. V trimming: 6 bases; J trimming: 0 bases; junction bases outside the gene matches: 5. The CDR3 spans 14 residues. Germline V gene data show CDR1 as DFQATT and CDR2 as SNEGSKA (reference sequence). The CDR3 nucleotides are TGCAGTGCCAGCACAGGGGTTAGCAATCAGCCCCAGCATTTT. This codes for CSASTGVSNQPQHF.

This clonotype was picked up many times. The V call is TRBV9, the J call TRBJ1-3, with 7 bases aligning to TRBD1. V dropped 0 bases and J dropped 6; count of bases not matched to a gene: 3. Germline assignment: CDR1 SGDLS and CDR2 YYNGEE. The CDR3 has 14 residues. In nucleotides, the CDR3 is TGTGCCAGCAGCGTAGACAGGGGAGAAAACACCATATATTTT. This encodes CASSVDRGENTIYF.

This clonotype is medium-sized (0.01 to 0.1%) in the sample. This chain's CDR3 is CARSGVCYEQYF. The CDR3 nucleotides are TGTGCCAGGAGCGGGGTTTGCTACGAGCAGTACTTC. The genes are TRBV21-1 and TRBJ2-7. TRBV21-1 is reported as a pseudogene. The CDR3 is made up of 12 amino acids.

This clonotype was detected ten times or more. This chain uses TRBV6-2 or TRBV6-3 with TRBJ1-1; the D is unclear. The CDR3 consists of 13 residues. Looked up from germline, CDR1 is MNHEY and CDR2 is SVGEGT. The germline V and J ends were trimmed by 8 bases and 1 base, with 11 bases remaining between them. The CDR3 DNA is TGTGCCAGCTTACTCCGAAGGAACACTGAAGCTTTCTTT. Translating it yields CASLLRRNTEAFF.

This clonotype was counted at least ten times. The V and J genes are TRBV5-1 and TRBJ1-2; no clear D. Germline-derived CDR1 and CDR2 are SGHRS and YFSETQ. V lost 4 bases and J lost 1, with 5 bases in between. This CDR3 region has 12 residues. The CDR3 region is CASSRLNYGYTF. CDR3 DNA: TGCGCCAGCAGCCGCCTTAACTATGGCTACACCTTC.

By proportion, this clonotype is medium-sized. The V gene is TRBV7-2, the J gene TRBJ2-5, with 9 nucleotides matching TRBD1. This CDR3 has 17 residues. Germline V gene lookup returns CDR1 SGHTA and CDR2 FQGNSA. The trim removed 0 bases at V and 7 bases at J, leaving 12 bases unmatched. CDR3 bases: TGTGCCAGCAGCTTAGCAGGCGGACAGGGGTGGCTGGGGACCCAGTACTTC. It translates to CASSLAGGQGWLGTQYF.

This clonotype was seen repeatedly, ten times or more. Compared with germline, one end of the junction differs, possibly owing to a read error. The rearrangement uses TRBV20-1 and TRBJ1-5, with D perhaps matching TRBD1 (6 bases). Germline V gene sequence: CDR1 DFQATT, CDR2 SNEGSKA (reference sequence). This CDR3 has 14 residues. The CDR3 reads CSAKTGYSNQPQNF. The CDR3, as DNA: TGCAGTGCAAAAACAGGGTATAGCAATCAGCCCCAGAATTTT.

There are a few counts of this clonotype. The V gene is TRBV7-6, the J gene TRBJ2-5; 8 bases match TRBD1. Per germline, CDR1 SGHVS and CDR2 FNYEAQ. The V segment lost 5 bases and the J segment 2 bases; nucleotides outside the gene matches: 7. The length of the CDR3 is 15 residues. This chain's CDR3 is CASSPTWTGQETQYF. In DNA form, the CDR3 reads TGTGCCAGCAGCCCTACTTGGACAGGGCAAGAGACCCAGTACTTC.

This clonotype was recorded at least ten times. The CDR3 DNA sequence: TGTGCCAGCTCACGGGGGACCGGGACAGTCTACAATGAGCAGTTCTTC. It encodes CASSRGTGTVYNEQFF. J is TRBJ2-1 and V is TRBV18, with 7 bases matching TRBD1. This CDR3 is built from 16 residues. From germline, CDR1 is KGHSH and CDR2 LQKENI. The V segment lost 4 bases and the J segment 3 bases; nucleotides outside the gene matches: 9.

This clonotype was observed many times. The gene calls are TRBV7-2 and TRBJ2-3; 9 bases agree with TRBD2. The J segment lost 0 bases and the V segment lost 5 bases, leaving 18 bases of the junction unmatched. The germline V gene has CDR1 SGHTA and CDR2 FQGNSA. The length of the CDR3 is 20 residues. The CDR3 sequence: CASSPLLGGRLAESTDTQYF. CDR3 nucleotides: TGTGCCAGCAGCCCTCTGTTAGGAGGCCGACTAGCGGAGAGCACAGATACGCAGTATTTT.

This clonotype was seen ten or more times. CDR3 nucleotide sequence: TGTGCCACCAGCAGAGATCTCAGAGGGCTAAATTCACCCCTCCACTTT. This codes for CATSRDLRGLNSPLHF. The chain links TRBV15 to TRBJ1-6; D gene ambiguous. Trimming removed 0 bases from V and 7 bases from J, with 13 bases in between. This CDR3 spans 16 amino acids. Per germline, CDR1 LNHNV and CDR2 YYDKDF (reference sequence).

This clonotype has a count of ten or more. V usage is TRBV4-3 and J usage is TRBJ2-6, with D unresolved. Between the trimmed V and J ends, which lost 3 bases and 1 base, there was a span of 7 bases. The V gene's germline CDR1 is LGHNA and CDR2 YSLEER. The CDR3 contains 15 residues. The CDR3 loop is CASSQGWSGANVLTF. The CDR3 DNA follows: TGCGCCAGCAGCCAGGGGTGGTCTGGGGCCAACGTCCTGACTTTC.

The table lists this clonotype with many counts. This may arise from a read error, as a much more abundant clone is one base away. The chain joins TRBV20-1 to TRBJ1-2; 7 nucleotides match TRBD1. V lost 5 bases to trimming and J lost 7 bases; unmatched junction nucleotides: 7. This CDR3 spans 12 amino acids. Germline assignment: CDR1 DFQATT and CDR2 SNEGSKA (reference sequence). CDR3 bases: TGCAGTGCTCCCACAGGGGCTGGTGGCTACACCTTC. The encoded protein is CSAPTGAGGYTF.

This clonotype was counted ten times or more. The chain links TRBV4-1 to TRBJ1-3, with D maybe TRBD1 (5 bases). This CDR3 is built from 19 residues. Germline CDR1 MGHRA, CDR2 YSYEKL. Trimming stripped 2 bases from V and 0 bases from J, with 20 bases between. Here the CDR3 reads CASSQMGVQAGNSGNTIYF. In nucleotides, the CDR3 is TGCGCCAGCAGCCAAATGGGGGTTCAGGCCGGAAACTCTGGAAACACCATATATTTT.

Many counts were recorded for this clonotype. This sequence joins TRBV12-3 or TRBV12-4 and TRBJ2-3, with D tentatively TRBD1 (6 bases). The CDR3 is 13 amino acids. V gave up 8 bases and J gave up 6 bases, with 15 bases separating them. CDR3 coding DNA: TGTGCCAGCCAGTTTATTGGGGGCGATACGCAGTATTTT. Its protein is CASQFIGGDTQYF.

This clonotype was recorded at least ten times. The chain links TRBV5-6 to TRBJ2-3; D not certain. This CDR3 contains 13 residues. Germline CDR1 SGHDT, CDR2 YYEEEE. V lost 0 bases to trimming and J lost 0 bases, with 2 bases between them. CDR3 sequence: CASSLASTDTQYF. The CDR3 DNA is TGTGCCAGCAGCTTGGCGAGCACAGATACGCAGTATTTT. The variable domain in full, completed from reference TRBV5-6 and TRBJ2-3, reads DAGVTQSPTHLIKTRGQQVTLRCSPKSGHDTVSWYQQALGQGPQFIFQYYEEEERQRGNFPDRFSGHQFPNYSSELNVNALLLGDSALYLCASSLASTDTQYFGPGTRLTVL.

In its sample, this clonotype was seen many times. The chain is built from TRBV7-2 and TRBJ1-1, with D hard to call. Trimming pared 8 bases from V and 0 bases from J, leaving 10 bases between. This CDR3 spans 13 amino acids. Germline lookup yields CDR1 SGHTA and CDR2 FQGNSA. CDR3 bases: TGTGCCAGCCACAGAGGGATGAACACTGAAGCTTTCTTT. It specifies CASHRGMNTEAFF.

To note about this clonotype: It may be a read error: a sequence one base away is much more abundant. The rearrangement uses TRBV9 and TRBJ1-5; D is undetermined. CDR1 and CDR2 from the germline V gene are SGDLS and YYNGEE. The CDR3 is made up of 13 amino acids. The CDR3 protein is CASGVALNQPQHF. The CDR3 bases are TGTGCCAGCGGCGTAGCTCTCAATCAGCCCCAGCATTTT.

In its sample, this clonotype was seen many times. V and J are TRBV12-3 or TRBV12-4 and TRBJ1-4; possibly TRBD1 for D (5 bases). The CDR3 runs to 11 residues. With 2 bases removed from V and 12 bases from J, the gap between germline ends came to 7 bases. Here the CDR3 DNA reads TGTGCCAGCAGTTTACAGGGCCAACTGTTTTTT. Translated: CASSLQGQLFF.

The sample holds many counts of this clonotype. The chain links TRBV20-1 to TRBJ2-3; 11 bases agree with TRBD2. V shed 6 bases and J 4 bases; nucleotides not matched to a gene: 9. The CDR3 is 15 amino acids. Per germline, CDR1 DFQATT and CDR2 SNEGSKA (reference sequence). The chain's CDR3 is CSAQGLAGGSDTQYF. In DNA form, the CDR3 reads TGCAGTGCCCAGGGGCTAGCGGGAGGATCAGATACGCAGTATTTT.

This clonotype was observed at least ten times. V and J are TRBV3-1 and TRBJ1-2, with D unresolved. The V and J ends lost 1 base and 10 bases respectively, with 13 bases between them. The CDR3 length is 13 residues. Per germline, CDR1 LGHDT and CDR2 YNNKEL (reference sequence). CDR3 loop: CASSQAPGVYYTF. The CDR3 region has the DNA TGTGCCAGCAGCCAAGCGCCGGGCGTCTACTACACCTTC.

This clonotype was seen ten or more times. DNA for the CDR3: TGTGCCAGCAGCTTAGCACTGACAGGGTATGGCTACACCTTC. It codes for CASSLALTGYGYTF. V is TRBV7-2 and J is TRBJ1-2; 7 bases fit TRBD1. This CDR3 comprises 14 residues. Germline V gene lookup returns CDR1 SGHTA and CDR2 FQGNSA. The V gene end was trimmed by 0 bases and the J gene end by 5 bases; junction bases not matched to a gene: 3.